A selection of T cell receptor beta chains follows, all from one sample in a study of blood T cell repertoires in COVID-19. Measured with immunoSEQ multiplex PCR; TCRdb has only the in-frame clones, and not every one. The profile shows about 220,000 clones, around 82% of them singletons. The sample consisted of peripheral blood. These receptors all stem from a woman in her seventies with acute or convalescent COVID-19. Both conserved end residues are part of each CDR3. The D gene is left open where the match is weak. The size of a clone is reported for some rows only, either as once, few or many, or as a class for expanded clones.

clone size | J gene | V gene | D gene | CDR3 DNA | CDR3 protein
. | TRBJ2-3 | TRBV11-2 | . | TGTGCCAGCAGCTTAGCCCCGGACTATTCCGATACGCAGTATTTT | CASSLAPDYSDTQYF
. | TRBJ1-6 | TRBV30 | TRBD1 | TGTGCCTGGAGTGTACTACAGGGGTTGGATTCACCCCTCCACTTT | CAWSVLQGLDSPLHF
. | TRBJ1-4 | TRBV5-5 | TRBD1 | TGTGCCAGCAGCTTGGGACAGGGGTCCTCAAATGAAAAACTGTTTTTT | CASSLGQGSSNEKLFF
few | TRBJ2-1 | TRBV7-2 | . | TGTGCCAGCAGCTTGTCACAAGGGGATGAGCAGTTCTTC | CASSLSQGDEQFF
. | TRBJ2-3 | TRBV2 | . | TGTGCCAGCAGCCCCACAGGTGGTTTAAGTTATACGCAGTATTTT | CASSPTGGLSYTQYF
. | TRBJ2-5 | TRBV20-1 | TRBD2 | TGCAGTGCTAGTGGCGGCGGACTAGCGGGGAAAGAGACCCAGTACTTC | CSASGGGLAGKETQYF
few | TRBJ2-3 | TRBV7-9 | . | TGTGCCAGCAGCGACCAAGGGGCTCATTTCACAGATACGCAGTATTTT | CASSDQGAHFTDTQYF
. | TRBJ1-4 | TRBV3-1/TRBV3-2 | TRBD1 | TGTGCCAGCAGCCGGGACAGGGCTTGGCAAGGGGAAAAACTGTTTTTT | CASSRDRAWQGEKLFF
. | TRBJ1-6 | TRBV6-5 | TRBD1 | TGTGCCAGCAGCCATCGGGACAGCGGGAATTCACCCCTCCACTTT | CASSHRDSGNSPLHF
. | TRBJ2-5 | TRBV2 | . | TGTGCCAGCAGTTCAACTAGGAAAGAGACCCAGTACTTC | CASSSTRKETQYF
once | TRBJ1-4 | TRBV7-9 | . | TGTGCCAGCAGCTCCGAGGGGGGGCGGAATGAAAAACTGTTTTTT | CASSSEGGRNEKLFF
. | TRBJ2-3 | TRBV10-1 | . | TGCGCCAGCAGTGATCCAGGCTACACAGATACGCAGTATTTT | CASSDPGYTDTQYF
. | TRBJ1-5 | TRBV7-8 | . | TGTGCCAGCAGCTTAAACAGGGATCGGAATCAGCCCCAGCATTTT | CASSLNRDRNQPQHF
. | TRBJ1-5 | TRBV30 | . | TGTGCCTGGACCACAGGGACGAGCAATCAGCCCCAGCATTTT | CAWTTGTSNQPQHF
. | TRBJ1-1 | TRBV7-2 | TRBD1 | TGTGCCAGCAGCATCGGACAGGGGAACACTGAAGCTTTCTTT | CASSIGQGNTEAFF
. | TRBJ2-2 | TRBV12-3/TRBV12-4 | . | TGTGCCAGCAGTTCCCAAACCGGGGAGCTGTTTTTT | CASSSQTGELFF
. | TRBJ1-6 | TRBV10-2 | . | TGCGCCAGCAGTGAGGACAGACTCGGTCTTGGGCCCCTCCACTTT | CASSEDRLGLGPLHF
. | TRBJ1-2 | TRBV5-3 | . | TGTGCCAGAAGCTTGGGAGGGTTGAGAAAGGGACTATGTGGCTACACCTTC | CARSLGGLRKGLCGYTF
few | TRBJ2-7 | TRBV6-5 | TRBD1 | TGTGCCAGCAAACCCGGGACAGGGGGCTACGAGCAGTACTTC | CASKPGTGGYEQYF
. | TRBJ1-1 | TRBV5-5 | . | TGTGCCAGCAGCTTAATCGCAGGGAACACTGAAGCTTTCTTT | CASSLIAGNTEAFF
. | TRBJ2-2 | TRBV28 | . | TGTGCCAGCAGTTTCCCGAACAGGGTTGGGGAGCTGTTTTTT | CASSFPNRVGELFF
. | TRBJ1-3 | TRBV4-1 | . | TGCGCCAGCAACGCCGGGGTTTCTGGAAACACCATATATTTT | CASNAGVSGNTIYF
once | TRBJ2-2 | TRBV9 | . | TGTGCCAGCAGCATACAGGGGAACACCGGGGAGCTGTTTTTT | CASSIQGNTGELFF
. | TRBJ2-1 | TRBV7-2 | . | TGTGCCAGCAGCTTCGAGATAGCGACTGAGCAGTTCTTC | CASSFEIATEQFF
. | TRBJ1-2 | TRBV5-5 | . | TGTGCCAGCAGCCACAGGGAGAAGTCTTTCGAGTACACCTTC | CASSHREKSFEYTF
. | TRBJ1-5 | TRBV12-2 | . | TGTGCAAGTCGCCCACGACGCAACCGGGATAGCAATCAGCCCCAGCATTTT | CASRPRRNRDSNQPQHF
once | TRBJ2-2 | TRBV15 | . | TGTGCCACCAGCCCCAATCTATACACCGGGGAGCTGTTTTTT | CATSPNLYTGELFF
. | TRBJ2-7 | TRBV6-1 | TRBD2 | TGTGCCAGCAGTGAAGCCGGGGGGGGATCCTACGAGCAGTACTTC | CASSEAGGGSYEQYF
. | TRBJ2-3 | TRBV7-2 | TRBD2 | TGTGCCAGCAGTACACCCCCGGGACTAGCTGCAGATACGCAGTATTTT | CASSTPPGLAADTQYF
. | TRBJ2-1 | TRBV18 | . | TGTGCCAGCTCACTAACCGAGACTGGACGCGGGGAGCAGTTCTTC | CASSLTETGRGEQFF
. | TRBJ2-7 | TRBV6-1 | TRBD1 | TGTGCCAGCAGTGCCCGGACAGGGTCTAGTAGTATGAACGAGCAGTACTTC | CASSARTGSSSMNEQYF
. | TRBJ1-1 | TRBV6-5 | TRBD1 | TGTGCCAGCAGCACAGGGGCCCCGAACACTGAAGCTTTCTTT | CASSTGAPNTEAFF
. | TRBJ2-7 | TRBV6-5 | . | TGTGCCAGCAGCCCAACTCACTCCTACGAGCAGTACTTC | CASSPTHSYEQYF
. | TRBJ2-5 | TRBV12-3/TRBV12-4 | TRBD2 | TGTGCCAGCGGACCCGGGAGGGAGACCCAGTACTTC | CASGPGRETQYF
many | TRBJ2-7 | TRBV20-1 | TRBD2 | TGCAGTTCAACAGCGGGGGGGGAGCAGTACTTC | CSSTAGGEQYF
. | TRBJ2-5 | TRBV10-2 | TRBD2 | TGCGCCAGCAGGGGCGGGGGTCTGGGATATGAGGAAGAGACCCAGTACTTC | CASRGGGLGYEEETQYF
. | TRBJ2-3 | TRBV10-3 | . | TGTGCCATCACCACGGGGTCATCGATCGGAGATACGCAGTATTTT | CAITTGSSIGDTQYF
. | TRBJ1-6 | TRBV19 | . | TGTGCCAGTAATGTTGACAGCCTCAATAATTCACCCCTCCACTTT | CASNVDSLNNSPLHF
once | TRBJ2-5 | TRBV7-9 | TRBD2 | TGTGCCAGCAGCTTAACGGCGGGGGGTATAGAGACCCAGTACTTC | CASSLTAGGIETQYF
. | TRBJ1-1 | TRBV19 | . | TGTGCCAGTAACCCGCGGGGGGCTCGAGAGACTGAAGCTTTCTTT | CASNPRGARETEAFF
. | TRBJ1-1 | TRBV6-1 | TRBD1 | TGTGCCAGCAGTGACAGGGGGCGAGCTGAAGCTTTCTTT | CASSDRGRAEAFF